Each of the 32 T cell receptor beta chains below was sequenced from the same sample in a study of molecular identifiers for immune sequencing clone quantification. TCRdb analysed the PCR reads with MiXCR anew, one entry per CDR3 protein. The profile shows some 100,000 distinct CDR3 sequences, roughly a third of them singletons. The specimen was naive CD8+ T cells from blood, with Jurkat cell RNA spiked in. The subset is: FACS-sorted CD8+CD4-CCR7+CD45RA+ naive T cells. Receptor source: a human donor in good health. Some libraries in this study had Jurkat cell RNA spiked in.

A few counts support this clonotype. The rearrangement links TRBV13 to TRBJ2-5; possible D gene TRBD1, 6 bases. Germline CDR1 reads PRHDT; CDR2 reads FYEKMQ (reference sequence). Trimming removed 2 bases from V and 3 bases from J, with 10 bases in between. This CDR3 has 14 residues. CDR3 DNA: TGTGCCAGCAGCTTAAGCGCAGGGGAAGAGACCCAGTACTTC. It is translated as CASSLSAGEETQYF.

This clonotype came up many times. The CDR3 DNA follows: TGTGCCAGCAAAAACCTACCCCCGAGATATGGCTACACCTTC. Translation: CASKNLPPRYGYTF. The V and J genes are TRBV12-3 or TRBV12-4 and TRBJ1-2; no clear D gene. The V end lost 7 bases, the J end lost 5 bases, and 17 bases lay between the germline ends. The CDR3 consists of 14 residues.

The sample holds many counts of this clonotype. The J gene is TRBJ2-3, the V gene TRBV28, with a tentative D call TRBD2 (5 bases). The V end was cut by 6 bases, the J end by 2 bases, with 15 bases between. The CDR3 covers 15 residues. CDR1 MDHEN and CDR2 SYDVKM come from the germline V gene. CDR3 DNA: TGTGCCAGCAGACTAGTGCCGCACTACACAGATACGCAGTATTTT. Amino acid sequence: CASRLVPHYTDTQYF.

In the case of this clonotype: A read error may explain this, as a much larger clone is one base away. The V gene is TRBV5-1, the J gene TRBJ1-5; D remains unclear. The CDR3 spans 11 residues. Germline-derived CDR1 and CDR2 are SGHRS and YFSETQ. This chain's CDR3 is CASRGIQPQQF. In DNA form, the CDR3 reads TGCGCCAGCAGGGGAATACAGCCCCAGCAATTT.

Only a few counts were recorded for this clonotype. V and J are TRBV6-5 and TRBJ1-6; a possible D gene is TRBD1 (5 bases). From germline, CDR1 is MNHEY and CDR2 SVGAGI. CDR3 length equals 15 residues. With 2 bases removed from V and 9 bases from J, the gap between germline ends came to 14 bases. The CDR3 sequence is CASSYVQGLLSPLHF. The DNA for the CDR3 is TGTGCCAGCAGTTACGTTCAGGGACTACTTTCACCCCTCCACTTT.

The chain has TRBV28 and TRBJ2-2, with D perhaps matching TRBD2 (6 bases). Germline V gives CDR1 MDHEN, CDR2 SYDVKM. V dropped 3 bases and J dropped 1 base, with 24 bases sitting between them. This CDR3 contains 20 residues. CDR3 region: CASSFYLRGRAGLNTGELFF. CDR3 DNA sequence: TGTGCCAGCAGTTTTTATCTGAGGGGTAGGGCGGGACTGAACACCGGGGAGCTGTTTTTT.

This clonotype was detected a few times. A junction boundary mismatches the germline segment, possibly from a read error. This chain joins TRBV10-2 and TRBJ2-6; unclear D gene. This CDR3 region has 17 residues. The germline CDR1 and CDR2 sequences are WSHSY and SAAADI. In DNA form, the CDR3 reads TGCGCCTGCAGCACTCTGGTGCAATTAGCTGGGGCCAACGTCCTGACTTTC. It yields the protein CACSTLVQLAGANVLTF.

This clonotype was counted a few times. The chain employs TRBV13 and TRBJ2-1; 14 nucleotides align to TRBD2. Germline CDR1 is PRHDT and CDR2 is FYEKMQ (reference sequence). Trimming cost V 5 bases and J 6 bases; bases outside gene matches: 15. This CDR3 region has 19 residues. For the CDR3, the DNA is TGTGCCAGCAGCCCATCCGGGACTAGCGGGAGAGGGCGCTTCAATGAGCAGTTCTTC. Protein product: CASSPSGTSGRGRFNEQFF.

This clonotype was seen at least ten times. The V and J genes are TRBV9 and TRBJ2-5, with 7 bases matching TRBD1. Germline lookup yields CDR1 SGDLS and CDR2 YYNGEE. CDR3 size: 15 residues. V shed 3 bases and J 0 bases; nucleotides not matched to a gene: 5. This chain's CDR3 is CASSGGQLYQETQYF. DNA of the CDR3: TGTGCCAGCAGCGGGGGACAGCTGTACCAAGAGACCCAGTACTTC.

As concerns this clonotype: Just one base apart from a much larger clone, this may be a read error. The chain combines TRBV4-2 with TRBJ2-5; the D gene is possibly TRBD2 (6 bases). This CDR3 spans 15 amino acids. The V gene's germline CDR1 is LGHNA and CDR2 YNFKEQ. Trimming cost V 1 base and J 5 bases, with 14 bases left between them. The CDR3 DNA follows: TGTGCCAGCAGCCAAGTAGCCGGGAGTGATGAGACCCAGTACTTC. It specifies CASSQVAGSDETQYF.

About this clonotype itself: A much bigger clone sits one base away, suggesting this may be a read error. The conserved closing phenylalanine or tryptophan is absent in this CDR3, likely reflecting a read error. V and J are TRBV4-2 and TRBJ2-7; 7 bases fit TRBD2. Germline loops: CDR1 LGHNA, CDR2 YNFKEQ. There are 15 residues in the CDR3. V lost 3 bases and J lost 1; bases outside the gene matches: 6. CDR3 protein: CASSQLLAHSYEQYI. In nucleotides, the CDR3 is TGTGCCAGCAGCCAGCTACTAGCGCATTCCTACGAGCAGTACATC.

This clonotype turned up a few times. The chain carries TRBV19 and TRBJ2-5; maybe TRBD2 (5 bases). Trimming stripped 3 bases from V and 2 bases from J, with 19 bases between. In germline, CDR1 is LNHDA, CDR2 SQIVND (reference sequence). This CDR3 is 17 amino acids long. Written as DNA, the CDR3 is TGTGCCAGTAGTATCGGGGAGCAGCCCGAGGCACAAGAGACCCAGTACTTC. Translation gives CASSIGEQPEAQETQYF.

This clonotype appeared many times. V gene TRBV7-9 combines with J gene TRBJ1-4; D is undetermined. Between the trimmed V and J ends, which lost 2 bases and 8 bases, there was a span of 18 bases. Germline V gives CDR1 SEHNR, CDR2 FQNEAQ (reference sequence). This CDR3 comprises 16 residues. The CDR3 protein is CASSLSGAVVHEKLFF. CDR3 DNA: TGTGCCAGCAGCTTATCAGGAGCGGTCGTGCACGAAAAACTGTTTTTT.

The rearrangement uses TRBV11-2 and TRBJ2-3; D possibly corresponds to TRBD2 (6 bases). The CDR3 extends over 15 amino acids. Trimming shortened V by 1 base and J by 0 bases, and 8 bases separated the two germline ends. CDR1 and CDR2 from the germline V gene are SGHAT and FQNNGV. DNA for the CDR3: TGTGCCAGCAGCTTAGGGCGGGGCAGCACAGATACGCAGTATTTT. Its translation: CASSLGRGSTDTQYF. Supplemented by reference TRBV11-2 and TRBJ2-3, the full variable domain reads EAGVAQSPRYKIIEKRQSVAFWCNPISGHATLYWYQQILGQGPKLLIQFQNNGVVDDSQLPKDRFSAERLKGVDSTLKIQPAKLEDSAVYLCASSLGRGSTDTQYFGPGTRLTVL.

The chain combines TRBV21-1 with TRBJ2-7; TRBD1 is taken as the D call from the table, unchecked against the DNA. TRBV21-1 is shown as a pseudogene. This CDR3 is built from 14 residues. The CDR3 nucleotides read TGTGCCAGCAGCAAAAGGGGGCCCGCCTACGAGCAGTACTTC. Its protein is CASSKRGPAYEQYF.

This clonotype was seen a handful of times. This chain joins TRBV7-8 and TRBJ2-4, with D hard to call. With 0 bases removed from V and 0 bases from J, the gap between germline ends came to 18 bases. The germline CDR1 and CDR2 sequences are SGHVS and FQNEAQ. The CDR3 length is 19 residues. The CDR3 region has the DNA TGTGCCAGCAGCTTAGCCGGCCCGGCGACAATGATAGCCAAAAACATTCAGTACTTC. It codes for CASSLAGPATMIAKNIQYF.

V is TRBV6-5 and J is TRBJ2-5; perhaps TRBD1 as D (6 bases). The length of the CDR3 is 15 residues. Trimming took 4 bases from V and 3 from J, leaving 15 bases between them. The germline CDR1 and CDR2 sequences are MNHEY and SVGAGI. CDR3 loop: CASSFYQGLKETQYF. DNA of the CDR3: TGTGCCAGCAGTTTCTACCAGGGGCTGAAAGAGACCCAGTACTTC.

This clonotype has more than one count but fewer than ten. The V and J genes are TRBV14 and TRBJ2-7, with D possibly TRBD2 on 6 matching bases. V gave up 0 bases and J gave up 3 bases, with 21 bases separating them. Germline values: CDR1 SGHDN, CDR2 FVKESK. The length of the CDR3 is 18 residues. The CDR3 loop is CASSQDRSPRGTVYEQYF. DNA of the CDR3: TGTGCCAGCAGCCAAGATAGATCACCACGGGGGACTGTCTACGAGCAGTACTTC.

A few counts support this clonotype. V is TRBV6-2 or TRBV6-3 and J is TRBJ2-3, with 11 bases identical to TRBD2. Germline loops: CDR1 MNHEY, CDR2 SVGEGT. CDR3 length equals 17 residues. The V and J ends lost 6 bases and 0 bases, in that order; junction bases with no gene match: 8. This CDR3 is CASRRSSGRVSTDTQYF. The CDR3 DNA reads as TGTGCCAGCAGACGGAGTAGCGGGAGGGTTAGCACAGATACGCAGTATTTT.

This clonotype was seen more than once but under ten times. The CDR3 is CANRTVRQAFF. The CDR3 coding sequence is TGTGCCAATAGGACAGTACGACAAGCTTTCTTT. The J gene is TRBJ1-1, the V gene TRBV2; TRBD1 is a possible D gene (6 bases). The V end lost 10 bases, the J end lost 9 bases, and 15 bases lay between the germline ends. This CDR3 region has 11 residues. The V gene's germline CDR1 is SNHLY and CDR2 FYNNEI. The full variable domain, completed using reference TRBV2 and TRBJ1-1, is EPEVTQTPSHQVTQMGQEVILRCVPISNHLYFYWYRQILGQKVEFLVSFYNNEISEKSEIFDDQFSVERPDGSNFTLKIRSTKLEDSAMYFCANRTVRQAFFGQGTRLTVV.

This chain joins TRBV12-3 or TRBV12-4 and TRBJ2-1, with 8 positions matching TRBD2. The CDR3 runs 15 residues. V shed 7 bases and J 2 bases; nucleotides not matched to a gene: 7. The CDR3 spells CASTGPGLAYNEQFF. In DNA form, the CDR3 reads TGTGCCAGCACGGGTCCGGGACTAGCCTACAATGAGCAGTTCTTC.

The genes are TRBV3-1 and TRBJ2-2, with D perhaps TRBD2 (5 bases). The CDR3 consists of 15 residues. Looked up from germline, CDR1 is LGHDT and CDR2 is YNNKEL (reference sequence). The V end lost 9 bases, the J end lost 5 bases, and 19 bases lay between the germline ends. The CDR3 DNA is TGTGCCAGAAGCATCCGGGCCCCGGGGACCGGGGAGCTGTTTTTT. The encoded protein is CARSIRAPGTGELFF.

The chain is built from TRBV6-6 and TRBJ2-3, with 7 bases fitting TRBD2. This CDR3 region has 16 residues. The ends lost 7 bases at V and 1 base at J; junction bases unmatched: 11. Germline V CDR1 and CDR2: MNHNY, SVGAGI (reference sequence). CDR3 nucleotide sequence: TGTGCCAGCACCGCGAGCGGGATGGAGGGCACAGATACGCAGTATTTT. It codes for CASTASGMEGTDTQYF.

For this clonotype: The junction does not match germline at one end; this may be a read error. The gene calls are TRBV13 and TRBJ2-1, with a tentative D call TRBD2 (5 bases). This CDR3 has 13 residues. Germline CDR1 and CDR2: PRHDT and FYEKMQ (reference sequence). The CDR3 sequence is CASSVGGGNEQFF. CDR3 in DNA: TGTGCCAGCAGCGTAGGCGGCGGGAATGAGCAGTTCTTC.

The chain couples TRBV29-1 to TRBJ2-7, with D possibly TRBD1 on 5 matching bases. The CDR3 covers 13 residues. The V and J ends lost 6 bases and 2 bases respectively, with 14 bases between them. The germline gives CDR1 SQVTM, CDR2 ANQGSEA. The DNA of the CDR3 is TGCAGCGTGCTAGACAGTCACGCCTACGAGCAGTACTTC. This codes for CSVLDSHAYEQYF.

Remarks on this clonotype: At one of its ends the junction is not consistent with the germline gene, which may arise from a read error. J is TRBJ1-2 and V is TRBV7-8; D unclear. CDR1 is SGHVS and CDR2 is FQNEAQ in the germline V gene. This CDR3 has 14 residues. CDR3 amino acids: CVSSLRGPSYGYTF. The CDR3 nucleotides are TGTGTCAGCAGCTTAAGAGGACCCAGCTATGGCTACACCTTC.

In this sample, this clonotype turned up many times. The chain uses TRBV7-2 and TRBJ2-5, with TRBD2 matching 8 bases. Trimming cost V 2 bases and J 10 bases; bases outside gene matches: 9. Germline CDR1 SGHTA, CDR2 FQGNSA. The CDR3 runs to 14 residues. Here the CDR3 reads CASSLLGLAGVQYF. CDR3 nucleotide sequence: TGTGCCAGCAGCTTATTGGGGCTAGCGGGTGTCCAGTACTTC.

CDR3 in DNA: TGCAGTGCTAGAGGGGAGTGGCAGGGACTAGCCAAAAACATTCAGTACTTC. This sequence encodes CSARGEWQGLAKNIQYF. The V gene is TRBV20-1, the J gene TRBJ2-4; perhaps TRBD2 as D (6 bases). Per germline, CDR1 DFQATT and CDR2 SNEGSKA (reference sequence). The CDR3 contains 17 residues. Trimming took 1 base from V and 0 from J, leaving 16 bases between them.

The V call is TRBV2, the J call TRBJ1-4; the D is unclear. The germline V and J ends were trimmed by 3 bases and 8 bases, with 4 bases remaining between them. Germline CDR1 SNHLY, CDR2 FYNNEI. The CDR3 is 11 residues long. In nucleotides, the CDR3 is TGTGCCAGCAGTGAGGTGGAAAAACTGTTTTTT. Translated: CASSEVEKLFF.

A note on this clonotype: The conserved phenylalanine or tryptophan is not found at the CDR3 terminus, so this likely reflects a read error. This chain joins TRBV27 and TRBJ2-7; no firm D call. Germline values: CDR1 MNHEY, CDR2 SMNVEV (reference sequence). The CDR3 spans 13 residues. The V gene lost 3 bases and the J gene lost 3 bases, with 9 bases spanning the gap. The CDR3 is CASSFQANYEQYI. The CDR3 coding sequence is TGTGCCAGCAGTTTCCAGGCCAACTACGAGCAGTACATC.

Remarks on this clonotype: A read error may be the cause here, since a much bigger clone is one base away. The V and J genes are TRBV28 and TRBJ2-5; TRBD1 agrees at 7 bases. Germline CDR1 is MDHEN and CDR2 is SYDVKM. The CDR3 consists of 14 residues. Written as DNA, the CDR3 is TGTGCCAGCAGTTCTGAGGGGGCCCAAGAGATCCAGTACTTC. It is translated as CASSSEGAQEIQYF.

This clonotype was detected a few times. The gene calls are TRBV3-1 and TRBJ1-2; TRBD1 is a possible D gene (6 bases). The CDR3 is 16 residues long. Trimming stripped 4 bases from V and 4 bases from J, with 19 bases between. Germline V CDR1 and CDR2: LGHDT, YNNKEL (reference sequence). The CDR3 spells CASSPGAGSATYGYTF. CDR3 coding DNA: TGTGCCAGCAGCCCGGGGGCGGGGTCCGCTACCTATGGCTACACCTTC.